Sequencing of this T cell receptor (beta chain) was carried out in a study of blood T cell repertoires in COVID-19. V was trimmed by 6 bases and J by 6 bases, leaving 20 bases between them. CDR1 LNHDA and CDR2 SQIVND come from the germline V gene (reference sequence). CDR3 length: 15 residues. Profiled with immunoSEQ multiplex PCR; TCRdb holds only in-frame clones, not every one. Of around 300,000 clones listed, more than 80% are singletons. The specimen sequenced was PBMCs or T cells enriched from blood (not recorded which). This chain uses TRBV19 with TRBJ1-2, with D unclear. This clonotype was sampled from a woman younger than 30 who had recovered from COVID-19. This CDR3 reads CASSPTHRGSDGYTF. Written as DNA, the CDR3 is TGTGCCAGTAGCCCCACTCACCGGGGTTCGGATGGCTACACCTTC.